The clone carrying this T cell receptor beta chain was observed a single time. These data belong to a study of control samples from healthy donors and cancer patients. The assay was immunoSEQ multiplex PCR, and TCRdb's table has in-frame clones only and misses some. The table lists around 83,000 clones, approximately 93% of them singletons. This CDR3 region has 15 residues. Per the germline V gene, CDR1 is ENHRY and CDR2 is SYGVKD. V shed 4 bases and J shed 2 bases, with 13 bases lying between them. The specimen sequenced was PBMCs. The chain carries TRBV10-3 and TRBJ2-3, with no clear D. The receptor's source is a woman aged 40 to 50 with lung cancer. DNA of the CDR3: TGTGCCATCAGTGGGAAAAGACATGACACAGATACGCAGTATTTT. Its translation: CAISGKRHDTDTQYF.